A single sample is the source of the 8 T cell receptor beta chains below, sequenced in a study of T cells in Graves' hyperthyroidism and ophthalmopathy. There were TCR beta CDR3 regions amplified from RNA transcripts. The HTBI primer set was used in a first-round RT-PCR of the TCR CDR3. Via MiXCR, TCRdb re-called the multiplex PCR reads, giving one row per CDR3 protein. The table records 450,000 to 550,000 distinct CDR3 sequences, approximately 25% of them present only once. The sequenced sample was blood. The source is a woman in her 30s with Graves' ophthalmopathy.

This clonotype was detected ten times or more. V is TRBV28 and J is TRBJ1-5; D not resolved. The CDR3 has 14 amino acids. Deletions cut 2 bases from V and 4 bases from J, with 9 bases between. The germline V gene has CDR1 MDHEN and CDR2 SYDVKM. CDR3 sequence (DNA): TGTGCCAGCAGTTTAACGTTTCGAAATCAGCCCCAGCATTTT. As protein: CASSLTFRNQPQHF.

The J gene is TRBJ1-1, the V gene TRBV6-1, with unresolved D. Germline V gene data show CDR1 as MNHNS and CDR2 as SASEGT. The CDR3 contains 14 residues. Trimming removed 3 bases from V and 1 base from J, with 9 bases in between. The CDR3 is CASSDGESNTEAFF. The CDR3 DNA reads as TGTGCCAGCAGTGATGGGGAATCGAACACTGAAGCTTTCTTT.

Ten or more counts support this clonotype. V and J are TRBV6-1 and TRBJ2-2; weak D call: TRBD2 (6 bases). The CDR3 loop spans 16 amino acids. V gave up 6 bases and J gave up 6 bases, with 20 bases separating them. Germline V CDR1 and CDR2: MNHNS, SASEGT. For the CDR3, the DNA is TGTGCCAGCAGCCCCCAAGGAGGGTGGTCTCCCGGGGAGCTGTTTTTT. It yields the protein CASSPQGGWSPGELFF.

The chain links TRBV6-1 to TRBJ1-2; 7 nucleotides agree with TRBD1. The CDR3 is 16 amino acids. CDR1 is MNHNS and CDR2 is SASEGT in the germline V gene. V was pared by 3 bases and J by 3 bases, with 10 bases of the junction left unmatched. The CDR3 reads CASSDGGGGSDYGYTF. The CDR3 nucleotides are TGTGCCAGCAGTGACGGCGGAGGGGGCTCTGACTATGGCTACACCTTC.

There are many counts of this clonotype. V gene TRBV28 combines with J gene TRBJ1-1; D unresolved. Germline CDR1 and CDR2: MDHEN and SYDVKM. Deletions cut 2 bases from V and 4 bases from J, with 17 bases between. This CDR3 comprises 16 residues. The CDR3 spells CASSLPPGLDGTEAFF. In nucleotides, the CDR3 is TGTGCCAGCAGTTTACCCCCCGGGCTAGACGGCACTGAAGCTTTCTTT.

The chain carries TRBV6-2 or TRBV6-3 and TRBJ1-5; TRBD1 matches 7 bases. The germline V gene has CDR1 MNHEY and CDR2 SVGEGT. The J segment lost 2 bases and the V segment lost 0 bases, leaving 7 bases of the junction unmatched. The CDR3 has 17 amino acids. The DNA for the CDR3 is TGTGCCAGCAGTTACTCGAGGCAGGGGGAGCGCAATCAGCCCCAGCATTTT. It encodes CASSYSRQGERNQPQHF.

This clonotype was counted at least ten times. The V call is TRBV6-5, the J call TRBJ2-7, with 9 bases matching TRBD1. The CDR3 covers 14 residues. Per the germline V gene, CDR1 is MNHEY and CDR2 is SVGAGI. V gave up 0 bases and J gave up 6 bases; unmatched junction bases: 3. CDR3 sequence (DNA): TGTGCCAGCAGTTACTCACAGGGGGCGCGCGAGCAGTACTTC. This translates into CASSYSQGAREQYF.

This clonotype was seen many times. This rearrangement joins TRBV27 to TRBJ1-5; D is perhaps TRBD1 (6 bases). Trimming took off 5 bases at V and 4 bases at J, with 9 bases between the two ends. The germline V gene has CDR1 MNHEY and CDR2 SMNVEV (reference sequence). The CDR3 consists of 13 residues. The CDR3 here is CASSKTGNQPQHF. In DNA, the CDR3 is TGTGCCAGCAGTAAAACAGGGAATCAGCCCCAGCATTTT.